The rows below give T cell receptor beta chains drawn from one sample of a study of T cell changes during pregnancy in multiple sclerosis. The repertoire was sequenced with immunoSEQ multiplex PCR; TCRdb's copy has only in-frame clones and lacks some. The repertoire holds approximately 100,000 clones, with more than 90% as singletons. The material was peripheral blood, obtained in the second trimester of pregnancy. The source of these receptors is a female donor with multiple sclerosis, enrolled in a pregnancy study. Each CDR3 is given with its conserved first and last residue. Each record gives: clone size, D gene, V gene, J gene, CDR3 protein, CDR3 DNA. A D gene is named only where the DNA matches it firmly. Rows give clone size only sometimes, using once, few, many, or a class for an expanded clone.

>once|TRBD2|TRBV5-1|TRBJ2-1
CASYRDGLAGDNEQFF
TGCGCCAGCTACAGAGACGGACTAGCGGGAGACAATGAGCAGTTCTTC
>-|-|TRBV5-6|TRBJ1-3
CASTFGRENTIYF
TGTGCCAGCACCTTCGGCAGGGAAAACACCATATATTTT
>-|-|TRBV6-1|TRBJ1-1
CASSEALGGGNTEAFF
TGTGCCAGCAGTGAAGCGCTAGGGGGGGGGAACACTGAAGCTTTCTTT
>-|TRBD2|TRBV19|TRBJ2-1
CASSIRLASEQFF
TGTGCCAGTAGTATTCGACTAGCAAGTGAGCAGTTCTTC
>-|TRBD2|TRBV27|TRBJ2-3
CASSLGLAGTTSTDTQYF
TGTGCCAGCAGTTTAGGACTAGCGGGAACAACTAGCACAGATACGCAGTATTTT
>-|TRBD1|TRBV5-5|TRBJ1-1
CASSDGTGGIFTEAFF
TGTGCCAGCAGCGACGGGACAGGGGGCATTTTCACTGAAGCTTTCTTT
>-|-|TRBV27|TRBJ1-1
CASSFLSGGAAEAFF
TGTGCCAGCAGTTTCCTCTCGGGGGGCGCGGCTGAAGCTTTCTTT
>-|TRBD1|TRBV5-6|TRBJ1-5
CASSLTRGRDQPQHF
TGTGCCAGCAGCTTGACCAGGGGGCGCGATCAGCCCCAGCATTTT
>-|-|TRBV9|TRBJ2-3
CASSATQATQYF
TGTGCCAGCAGCGCGACTCAAGCCACGCAGTATTTT
>-|-|TRBV29-1|TRBJ1-2
CSVVRERYGYTF
TGCAGCGTTGTGAGGGAACGCTATGGCTACACCTTC